This TCR beta chain originates from a study of T cell responses to AZD1222 COVID-19 vaccine. Study details: Researchers grouped second doses given at about 4 or about 12 weeks into one pool.

The CDR3 spans 16 residues. CDR1 is LNHDA, CDR2 SQIVND, per germline (reference sequence). V gave up 1 base and J gave up 4 bases; unmatched junction bases: 6. Sequencing was performed with immunoSEQ multiplex PCR; in TCRdb, only in-frame clones are kept and a portion is missing. This repertoire shows tens of thousands of clones, 90% found once; its top ten account for about 5.2%. This clone was detected a few times. The sequences come from peripheral blood, collected on day 0 of AZD1222 vaccination. This sequence joins TRBV19 and TRBJ1-2, with 10 bases that match TRBD1. The receptor was isolated from an adult in good health. CDR3 bases: TGTGCCAGTAGTATAGCGTGGACAGGGGGGTCCTATGGCTACACCTTC. As protein: CASSIAWTGGSYGYTF.